This T cell receptor (beta chain) was recorded in a study of blood T cells in healthy people across ages. Total RNA, at least 5.5 micrograms per sample, came from PBMCs. V was cut by 8 bases and J by 4 bases, with 11 bases left in between. CDR1 and CDR2 from the germline V gene are MNHEY and SVGEGT. The CDR3 has 12 amino acids. Notes on the study in general: Strong correlation was found linking TCR beta diversity to naive T cell percentage. Possibly confounding the expanded clonotype changes was the fact that donor CMV status was unknown. A conclusive naive versus antigen-experienced comparison was prevented by the unsorted PBMCs.

Notes on this clonotype: Its antigen is undetermined.

It was with a sample-barcoded 5' primer and a J-beta primer mix that a second PCR of roughly 7 to 12 cycles was run. TCRdb analysed the 5' RACE reads with MiXCR anew, one entry per CDR3 protein. The sample lists under 800,000 distinct CDR3 sequences, roughly 47% occurring once. This TCR was recovered from a woman aged 55 to 70 in good health. V usage is TRBV6-2 or TRBV6-3 and J usage is TRBJ1-2, with D possibly being TRBD1 (5 bases). The sample taken for sequencing was blood. The CDR3 DNA is TGTGCCAGCCATAGACAGTTCTATGGCTACACCTTC. It codes for CASHRQFYGYTF.